A selection of T cell receptor beta chains follows, all from one sample in a study of cytomegalovirus exposure and HLA in healthy donors. TCRdb keeps only in-frame clones here, not all; method: immunoSEQ multiplex PCR. Found here are 100,000 to 120,000 clones, approximately 79% of them singletons; the top ten hold 6.9%. Material for sequencing was PBMCs. The source of these receptors is a man aged 25 to 45 in good health and CMV-seropositive. Both conserved end residues are part of each CDR3. Each record gives: D gene, V gene, clone size, CDR3 length, J gene, CDR3 DNA, CDR3 protein. A D gene is named only where the DNA matches it firmly. Where a row states a size, it is once, few, many or the class of an expanded clone; other rows omit it.

D: NA
V: TRBV30
size: NA
length: 14
J: TRBJ1-3
DNA: TGTGCCTGGACCCTCGGGGGGGGCGGAAACACCATATATTTT
CDR3: CAWTLGGGGNTIYF

D: TRBD1
V: TRBV23-1
size: NA
length: 16
J: TRBJ2-7
DNA: TGCGCCAGCAGTCACACAGCAGGGGGACCGGTCTACGAGCAGTACTTC
CDR3: CASSHTAGGPVYEQYF

D: NA
V: TRBV6-5
size: NA
length: 13
J: TRBJ1-2
DNA: TGTGCCAGCACCAGGACACAACTCTATGGCTACACCTTC
CDR3: CASTRTQLYGYTF

D: TRBD2
V: TRBV30
size: once
length: 16
J: TRBJ2-5
DNA: TGTGCCTGGGGACCGGGACTAGCGGGGGAGCAAGAGACCCAGTACTTC
CDR3: CAWGPGLAGEQETQYF

D: TRBD2
V: TRBV10-3
size: NA
length: 13
J: TRBJ2-7
DNA: TGTGCCACTACTAGCGGGGTTTTCTACGAGCAGTACTTC
CDR3: CATTSGVFYEQYF

D: NA
V: TRBV7-2
size: once
length: 18
J: TRBJ1-1
DNA: TGTGCCAGCAGCTTGGCCCCACGGTCGGGAGGGAGGGGGACTGAAGCTTTCTTT
CDR3: CASSLAPRSGGRGTEAFF

D: TRBD1
V: TRBV7-2
size: few
length: 14
J: TRBJ1-2
DNA: TGTGCCAGCAGCTTAGCGGGGGACAGCTATGGCTACACCTTC
CDR3: CASSLAGDSYGYTF

D: TRBD2
V: TRBV2
size: once
length: 14
J: TRBJ2-5
DNA: TGTGCCAGCAGTGGGCGGGGGGGCCGAGAGACCCAGTACTTC
CDR3: CASSGRGGRETQYF

D: NA
V: TRBV27
size: NA
length: 14
J: TRBJ2-2
DNA: TGTGCCAGCAGTTCAACCGGGGGAACCGGGGAGCTGTTTTTT
CDR3: CASSSTGGTGELFF

D: NA
V: TRBV28
size: NA
length: 13
J: TRBJ2-7
DNA: TGTGCCAGCAGTTTGGGGAGGTCCTACGAGCAGTACTTC
CDR3: CASSLGRSYEQYF

D: TRBD1
V: TRBV5-1
size: NA
length: 13
J: TRBJ1-2
DNA: TGCGCCAGCAGCCCGGACAGGGCCTATGGCTACACCTTC
CDR3: CASSPDRAYGYTF

D: TRBD2
V: TRBV27
size: NA
length: 16
J: TRBJ2-3
DNA: TGTGCCAGCAGTTTGTTCCCGGGGAGGGGCACAGATACGCAGTATTTT
CDR3: CASSLFPGRGTDTQYF

D: TRBD1
V: TRBV5-1
size: once
length: 14
J: TRBJ2-1
DNA: TGCGCCAGCAGCAGGGGACAGATCTACAATGAGCAGTTCTTC
CDR3: CASSRGQIYNEQFF

D: TRBD1
V: TRBV18
size: NA
length: 15
J: TRBJ2-7
DNA: TGTGCCAGCTCGGATTTTAACAGGGGGGCCTACGAGCAGTACTTC
CDR3: CASSDFNRGAYEQYF

D: TRBD2
V: TRBV4-2
size: once
length: 17
J: TRBJ2-1
DNA: TGTGCCAGCAGCCAAGATAGGTCTAGCGGGGGGTCCAATGAGCAGTTCTTC
CDR3: CASSQDRSSGGSNEQFF

D: TRBD1
V: TRBV7-8
size: NA
length: 13
J: TRBJ1-6
DNA: TGTGCCAGCAAAGGACAGGGGAATTCACCCCTCCACTTT
CDR3: CASKGQGNSPLHF

D: NA
V: TRBV5-8
size: NA
length: 13
J: TRBJ1-2
DNA: TGTGCCAGCAGCTTGGCTCACACCTATGGCTACACCTTC
CDR3: CASSLAHTYGYTF

D: TRBD2
V: TRBV5-1
size: NA
length: 17
J: TRBJ2-7
DNA: TGCGCCAGCAGCCGGACTAGCGGGGGGTCCCTCCCCTACGAGCAGTACTTC
CDR3: CASSRTSGGSLPYEQYF

D: NA
V: TRBV5-4
size: NA
length: 14
J: TRBJ1-4
DNA: TGTGCCAGCAGCTTGGCAGGGGCCGATGAAAAACTGTTTTTT
CDR3: CASSLAGADEKLFF

D: NA
V: TRBV1
size: NA
length: 17
J: TRBJ1-1
DNA: TGCACCAGCAGCCAAGGACAGGGAATGAAAGGCGGACCTGAAGCTTTCTTT
CDR3: CTSSQGQGMKGGPEAFF

D: TRBD1
V: TRBV27
size: NA
length: 15
J: TRBJ1-5
DNA: TGTGCCAGCAGTGGGACAGTTTGGGGGAATCAGCCCCAGCATTTT
CDR3: CASSGTVWGNQPQHF

D: NA
V: TRBV10-3
size: NA
length: 16
J: TRBJ1-3
DNA: TGTGCCATCAGTAAGGGGTCAGGGGCAACTGGAAACACCATATATTTT
CDR3: CAISKGSGATGNTIYF

D: TRBD1
V: TRBV30
size: NA
length: 17
J: TRBJ1-2
DNA: TGTGCCTGGAGTCCCGCGGTCGGACAGGGGCGAAACTATGGCTACACCTTC
CDR3: CAWSPAVGQGRNYGYTF

D: NA
V: TRBV19
size: NA
length: 14
J: TRBJ2-1
DNA: TGTGCCAGTAGCTATCGGGGGGCGTACAATGAGCAGTTCTTC
CDR3: CASSYRGAYNEQFF

D: TRBD2
V: TRBV12-5
size: NA
length: 12
J: TRBJ2-7
DNA: TGTGCTAGTGGTTTGGGCGGGGGCGAGCAGTACTTC
CDR3: CASGLGGGEQYF

D: NA
V: TRBV6-5
size: NA
length: 15
J: TRBJ1-1
DNA: TGTGCCAGCAGTTACTCGTTAGGCGGTTACACTGAAGCTTTCTTT
CDR3: CASSYSLGGYTEAFF

D: TRBD2
V: TRBV5-1
size: NA
length: 16
J: TRBJ2-5
DNA: TGCGCCAGCAGCTCGGGACTAGCGGGGGCCAAAGAGACCCAGTACTTC
CDR3: CASSSGLAGAKETQYF

D: NA
V: TRBV25-1
size: NA
length: 17
J: TRBJ2-2
DNA: TGTGCCAGCAGTGAACCGGGGCAGGGGTCGAACACCGGGGAGCTGTTTTTT
CDR3: CASSEPGQGSNTGELFF

D: NA
V: TRBV7-9
size: once
length: 13
J: TRBJ2-4
DNA: TGTGCCAGCAGCTTAGTCGGTTTACTCATTCAGTACTTC
CDR3: CASSLVGLLIQYF

D: TRBD2
V: TRBV5-6
size: NA
length: 15
J: TRBJ2-5
DNA: TGTGCCAGCAGCTTGCGGGTGTTGGGGGGGGAGACCCAGTACTTC
CDR3: CASSLRVLGGETQYF

D: NA
V: TRBV9
size: NA
length: 12
J: TRBJ2-2
DNA: TGTGCCAGCAGCGGCAGAACCGGGGAGCTGTTTTTT
CDR3: CASSGRTGELFF

D: NA
V: TRBV6-1
size: NA
length: 13
J: TRBJ1-1
DNA: TGTGCCAGCAGTCAACTCCAGGGGTCTGAAGCTTTCTTT
CDR3: CASSQLQGSEAFF

D: TRBD1
V: TRBV4-1
size: NA
length: 17
J: TRBJ1-2
DNA: TGCGCCAGCAGCCAAGCAGGGACAGGGGGGGCCCGGTATGGCTACACCTTC
CDR3: CASSQAGTGGARYGYTF

D: NA
V: TRBV6-5
size: once
length: 13
J: TRBJ1-5
DNA: TGTGCCAGCAGTTCCCGGGGCAATCAGCCCCAGCATTTT
CDR3: CASSSRGNQPQHF

D: NA
V: TRBV4-1
size: NA
length: 16
J: TRBJ2-7
DNA: TGCGCCAGCAGCCAAGGCGTTATGACAGGAGAATACGAGCAGTACTTC
CDR3: CASSQGVMTGEYEQYF

D: NA
V: TRBV28
size: NA
length: 11
J: TRBJ1-5
DNA: TGTGCCAGCAGTGGGAGGCAGCCCCAGCATTTT
CDR3: CASSGRQPQHF

D: NA
V: TRBV29-1
size: NA
length: 16
J: TRBJ2-1
DNA: TGCAGCGCCGGTGTTATAGCGGTGGCCGTCTACAATGAGCAGTTCTTC
CDR3: CSAGVIAVAVYNEQFF

D: TRBD1
V: TRBV27
size: NA
length: 16
J: TRBJ2-1
DNA: TGTGTCAGCAGTTCAGGACAGGGGGCTTCCTACAATGAGCAGTTCTTC
CDR3: CVSSSGQGASYNEQFF

D: TRBD1
V: TRBV19
size: NA
length: 13
J: TRBJ1-1
DNA: TGTGCCAGTAAAGACAGGGGGAACACTGAAGCTTTCTTT
CDR3: CASKDRGNTEAFF

D: NA
V: TRBV29-1
size: NA
length: 16
J: TRBJ2-3
DNA: TGCAGCGTTGGGGGGGTTACGGGGCAGAGCACAGATACGCAGTATTTT
CDR3: CSVGGVTGQSTDTQYF

D: TRBD1
V: TRBV28
size: once
length: 14
J: TRBJ1-3
DNA: TGTGCCAGCAGCCCAGGGGGTTCTGGAAACACCATATATTTT
CDR3: CASSPGGSGNTIYF

D: NA
V: TRBV25-1
size: NA
length: 11
J: TRBJ2-7
DNA: TGTGCCAGCAGTGAAGGACTCGAGCAGTACTTC
CDR3: CASSEGLEQYF

D: NA
V: TRBV7-2
size: NA
length: 13
J: TRBJ2-4
DNA: TGTGCCAGCAGCTTAGGGCAGGGAGGCATTCAGTACTTC
CDR3: CASSLGQGGIQYF

D: NA
V: TRBV5-1
size: NA
length: 15
J: TRBJ2-1
DNA: TGCGCCAGCAGCGGGGGTGGGGGGAGCTACAATGAGCAGTTCTTC
CDR3: CASSGGGGSYNEQFF

D: TRBD1
V: TRBV29-1
size: NA
length: 14
J: TRBJ2-1
DNA: TGCAGCGTTACCACAGGGGGACCGGCCGAGGAGCAGTTCTTC
CDR3: CSVTTGGPAEEQFF

D: TRBD1
V: TRBV6-6
size: NA
length: 15
J: TRBJ2-4
DNA: TGTGCCAGCAGAGGGACAGGGGTTTATACGAACATTCAGTACTTC
CDR3: CASRGTGVYTNIQYF

D: TRBD2
V: TRBV7-3
size: few
length: 16
J: TRBJ2-5
DNA: TGTGCCAGCAGCAAGACTAGCGGGGGGCCCCAAGAGACCCAGTACTTC
CDR3: CASSKTSGGPQETQYF

D: TRBD1
V: TRBV6-1
size: NA
length: 14
J: TRBJ1-1
DNA: TGTGCCAGCATCCCGACAGGGGTGAACACTGAAGCTTTCTTT
CDR3: CASIPTGVNTEAFF

D: NA
V: TRBV19
size: once
length: 14
J: TRBJ1-5
DNA: TGTGCCAGTAGTATAGAGGGAGGGATTCAGCCCCAGCATTTT
CDR3: CASSIEGGIQPQHF

D: NA
V: TRBV11-2
size: NA
length: 13
J: TRBJ2-7
DNA: TGTGCCAGCAGCTTAGGGGGCCCCGGGGAGCAGTACTTC
CDR3: CASSLGGPGEQYF

D: NA
V: TRBV5-1
size: NA
length: 15
J: TRBJ2-1
DNA: TGCGCCAGCAGCTTGGATGGAACAGCCTACAATGAGCAGTTCTTC
CDR3: CASSLDGTAYNEQFF

D: TRBD2
V: TRBV10-3
size: NA
length: 15
J: TRBJ2-2
DNA: TGTGCCATCAAAGGACTAGCGGTAAACACCGGGGAGCTGTTTTTT
CDR3: CAIKGLAVNTGELFF

D: NA
V: TRBV18
size: NA
length: 15
J: TRBJ1-5
DNA: TGTGCCAGCTCACCACCGAGCAGGAGCAATCAGCCCCAGCATTTT
CDR3: CASSPPSRSNQPQHF

D: TRBD2
V: TRBV7-2
size: NA
length: 15
J: TRBJ2-7
DNA: TGTGCCAGCAGCTGGGGGGGGACTCTTGCCTACGAGCAGTACTTC
CDR3: CASSWGGTLAYEQYF

D: NA
V: TRBV6-6
size: NA
length: 15
J: TRBJ1-5
DNA: TGTGCCAGCAGTTACTATGGACAGAATAATCAGCCCCAGCATTTT
CDR3: CASSYYGQNNQPQHF

D: NA
V: TRBV6-1
size: few
length: 14
J: TRBJ1-2
DNA: TGTGCCAGCAGTGAAGATTTGGGGCCCTATGGCTACACCTTC
CDR3: CASSEDLGPYGYTF